This T cell receptor beta chain was profiled in a study of T cells in Graves' hyperthyroidism and ophthalmopathy. Study-wide points: Ophthalmopathy stood apart from stable hyperthyroidism in a 13 V-J model.

Exclusion criteria comprised uncontrolled infection, other autoimmune disease, pregnancy or lactation. Clinical symptoms, serum thyroxine and TRAb, thyroid ultrasound and orbital computed tomography together formed the diagnostic basis. Fresh peripheral blood, roughly 9.6 ml, was the source of the PBMCs. As to this clonotype: Its antigen remains unidentified.

Per the germline V gene, CDR1 is SGHTA and CDR2 is FQGTGA. V was trimmed by 5 bases and J by 1 base, leaving 8 bases between them. CDR3 size: 14 residues. What was amplified from RNA transcripts were TCR beta CDR3 regions. The HTBI primer set was used in a first-round RT-PCR of the TCR CDR3. TCRdb called the multiplex PCR reads again in MiXCR, with one record for every CDR3 protein. The table includes about 560,000 distinct CDR3 sequences, around 16% detected once. The chain joins TRBV7-3 to TRBJ2-2, with D hard to call. The sample was blood. This clonotype was sampled from a woman aged 25 to 39 with Graves' hyperthyroidism. The DNA for the CDR3 is TGTGCCAGCAGCCCCAGTAGGAACACCGGGGAGCTGTTTTTT. Translating gives CASSPSRNTGELFF.